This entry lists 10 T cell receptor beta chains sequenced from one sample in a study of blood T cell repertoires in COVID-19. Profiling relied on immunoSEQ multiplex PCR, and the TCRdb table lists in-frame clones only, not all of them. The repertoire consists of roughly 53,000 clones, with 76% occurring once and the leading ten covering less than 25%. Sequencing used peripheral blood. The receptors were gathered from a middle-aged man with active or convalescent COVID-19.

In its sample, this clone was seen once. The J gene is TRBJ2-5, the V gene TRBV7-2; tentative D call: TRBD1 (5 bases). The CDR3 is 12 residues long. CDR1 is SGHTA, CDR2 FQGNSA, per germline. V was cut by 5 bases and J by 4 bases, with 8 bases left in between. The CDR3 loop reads CASSLGRETQYF. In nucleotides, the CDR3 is TGTGCCAGCAGCCTGGGGCGAGAGACCCAGTACTTC.

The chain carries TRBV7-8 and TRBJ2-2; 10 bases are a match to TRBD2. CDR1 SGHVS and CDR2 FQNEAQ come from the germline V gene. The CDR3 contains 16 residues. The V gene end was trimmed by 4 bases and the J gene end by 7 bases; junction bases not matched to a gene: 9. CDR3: CASSSTTSGFDGELFF. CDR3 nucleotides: TGTGCCAGCAGCTCGACGACTAGCGGGTTCGACGGGGAGCTGTTTTTT. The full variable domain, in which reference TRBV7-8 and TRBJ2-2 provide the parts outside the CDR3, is GAGVSQSPRYKVAKRGQDVALRCDPISGHVSLFWYQQALGQGPEFLTYFQNEAQLDKSGLPSDRFFAERPEGSVSTLKIQRTQQEDSAVYLCASSSTTSGFDGELFFGEGSRLTVL.

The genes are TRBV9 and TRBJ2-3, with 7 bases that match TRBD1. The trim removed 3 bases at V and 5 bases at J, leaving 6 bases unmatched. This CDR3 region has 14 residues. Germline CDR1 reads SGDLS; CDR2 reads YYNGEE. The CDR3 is CASSGTGRGDTQYF. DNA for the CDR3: TGTGCCAGCAGCGGGACAGGAAGGGGAGATACGCAGTATTTT.

Here the CDR3 reads CASSDRSTQHF. Here the CDR3 DNA reads TGTGCCAGCAGTGACCGGTCGACCCAGCATTTT. V and J are TRBV6-1 and TRBJ1-5; D unresolved. The CDR3 has 11 amino acids. Trimming left V 3 bases short and J 11 bases short, with 8 bases between. Germline V CDR1 and CDR2: MNHNS, SASEGT.

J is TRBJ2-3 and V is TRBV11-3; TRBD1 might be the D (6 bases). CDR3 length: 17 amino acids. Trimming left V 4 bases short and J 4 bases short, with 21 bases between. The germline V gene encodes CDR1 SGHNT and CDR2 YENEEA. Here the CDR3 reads CASSSQWAGDAADTQYF. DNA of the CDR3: TGTGCCAGCAGCTCCCAGTGGGCAGGGGATGCGGCAGATACGCAGTATTTT.

The CDR3 here is CSVGAASGQPQHF. As DNA, the CDR3 is TGCAGCGTTGGAGCGGCGTCAGGTCAGCCCCAGCATTTT. The rearrangement links TRBV29-1 to TRBJ1-5, with unresolved D. The V end was cut by 4 bases, the J end by 6 bases, with 13 bases between. The CDR3 length is 13 residues. Germline CDR1 and CDR2: SQVTM and ANQGSEA.

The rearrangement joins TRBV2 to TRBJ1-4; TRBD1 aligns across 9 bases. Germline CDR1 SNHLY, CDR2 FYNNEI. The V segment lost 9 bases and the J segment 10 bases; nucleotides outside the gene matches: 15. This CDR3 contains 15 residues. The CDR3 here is CASTPRTGAVGKLFF. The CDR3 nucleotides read TGTGCCAGTACGCCGCGGACAGGGGCTGTTGGAAAACTGTTTTTT.

This chain's CDR3 is CASSQAAGVGEQYF. CDR3 sequence (DNA): TGTGCCAGCAGCCAAGCGGCGGGGGTAGGCGAGCAGTACTTC. The gene calls are TRBV3-1 (or the pseudogene TRBV3-2) and TRBJ2-7; TRBD2 aligns across 7 bases. The CDR3 length is 14 residues. Trimming cost V 1 base and J 6 bases; bases outside gene matches: 6. Per the germline V gene, CDR1 is LGHDT and CDR2 is YNNKEL (reference sequence).

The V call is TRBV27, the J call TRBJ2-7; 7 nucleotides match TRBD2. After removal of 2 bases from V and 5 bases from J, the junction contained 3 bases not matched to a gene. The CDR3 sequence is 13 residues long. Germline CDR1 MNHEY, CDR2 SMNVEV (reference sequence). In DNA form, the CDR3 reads TGTGCCAGCAGTTTAAGGGAGGGTGACGAGCAGTACTTC. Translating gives CASSLREGDEQYF.

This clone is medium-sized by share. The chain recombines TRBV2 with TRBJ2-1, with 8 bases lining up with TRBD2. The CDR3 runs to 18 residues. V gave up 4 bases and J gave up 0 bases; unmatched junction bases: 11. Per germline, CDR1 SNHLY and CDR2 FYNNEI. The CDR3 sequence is CASSVVSGTTSSYNEQFF. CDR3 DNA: TGTGCCAGCAGTGTGGTTAGCGGGACCACGAGCTCCTACAATGAGCAGTTCTTC.